Each of the 26 T cell receptor beta chains below was sequenced from the same sample in a study of T cell responses to AZD1222 COVID-19 vaccine. Sequenced by immunoSEQ multiplex PCR; TCRdb stores in-frame clones only, minus some. The repertoire includes about 94,000 clones, roughly 85% of them detected once, and over 3.5% sits in the top ten. The source was peripheral blood, collected 28 days after the second AZD1222 dose. The receptors originated from an adult who received the AZD1222 COVID-19 vaccine.

The chain carries TRBV2 and TRBJ1-2, with unresolved D. V gave up 3 bases and J gave up 2 bases, with 7 bases separating them. Germline V gene lookup returns CDR1 SNHLY and CDR2 FYNNEI. The CDR3 spans 13 residues. The DNA of the CDR3 is TGTGCCAGCAGTGATCAACGGAACTATGGCTACACCTTC. The encoded protein is CASSDQRNYGYTF. The full variable domain, completed using reference TRBV2 and TRBJ1-2, is EPEVTQTPSHQVTQMGQEVILRCVPISNHLYFYWYRQILGQKVEFLVSFYNNEISEKSEIFDDQFSVERPDGSNFTLKIRSTKLEDSAMYFCASSDQRNYGYTFGSGTRLTVV.

This chain uses TRBV11-3 with TRBJ2-1; D is unresolved. CDR1 SGHNT and CDR2 YENEEA come from the germline V gene. Trimming left V 1 base short and J 1 base short, with 8 bases between. This CDR3 contains 15 residues. The CDR3 sequence: CASSLGSVSYNEQFF. CDR3 bases: TGTGCCAGCAGCTTAGGTAGTGTGTCCTACAATGAGCAGTTCTTC. The whole variable domain, filled in from reference TRBV11-3 and TRBJ2-1, reads EAGVVQSPRYKIIEKKQPVAFWCNPISGHNTLYWYLQNLGQGPELLIRYENEEAVDDSQLPKDRFSAERLKGVDSTLKIQPAELGDSAVYLCASSLGSVSYNEQFFGPGTRLTVL.

The chain uses TRBV27 and TRBJ2-7, with D possibly matching TRBD2 (6 bases). Trimming pared 3 bases from V and 3 bases from J, leaving 12 bases between. The CDR3 contains 14 residues. CDR1 is MNHEY, CDR2 SMNVEV, per germline (reference sequence). The CDR3 coding sequence is TGTGCCAGCAGTTTCGGGATCGGGGGCTACGAGCAGTACTTC. Encoded protein: CASSFGIGGYEQYF.

This sequence joins TRBV4-1 and TRBJ2-7, with TRBD2 as a possible D gene (6 bases). CDR3 length: 14 residues. The ends were cut back, 4 bases at V and 6 bases at J, with 16 bases in the middle. Germline-derived CDR1 and CDR2 are MGHRA and YSYEKL. The CDR3 region has the DNA TGCGCCAGCAGCCCCTGGGGCGGGGTGGGCGAGCAGTACTTC. The encoded protein is CASSPWGGVGEQYF.

The V call is TRBV7-2, the J call TRBJ1-5, with a possible D match to TRBD1 (5 bases). The CDR3 is 16 amino acids. The V and J ends lost 0 bases and 6 bases respectively, with 15 bases between them. Germline V lookup: CDR1 SGHTA, CDR2 FQGNSA. The CDR3 loop is CASSLAGAGLGQPQHF. The CDR3 nucleotides are TGTGCCAGCAGCTTAGCCGGCGCAGGGTTAGGTCAGCCCCAGCATTTT.

V and J are TRBV5-1 and TRBJ1-4; D is ambiguous. With 4 bases removed from V and 10 bases from J, the gap between germline ends came to 20 bases. CDR3 length: 15 amino acids. CDR1 and CDR2 from the germline V gene are SGHRS and YFSETQ. CDR3 region: CASSPEGESTGKLFF. The CDR3 region has the DNA TGCGCCAGCAGCCCCGAAGGAGAGTCAACTGGAAAACTGTTTTTT.

The CDR3 sequence: CASSATPTATNSPLHF. The CDR3 region has the DNA TGCGCCAGCAGCGCCACACCTACAGCGACCAATTCACCCCTCCACTTT. This chain joins TRBV5-1 and TRBJ1-6, with D unresolved. The CDR3 length is 16 residues. The germline V and J ends were trimmed by 4 bases and 7 bases, with 18 bases remaining between them. The germline V gene encodes CDR1 SGHRS and CDR2 YFSETQ.

V is TRBV30 and J is TRBJ2-3; D gene uncertain. Germline loops: CDR1 GTSNPN, CDR2 SVGIG (reference sequence). This CDR3 comprises 13 residues. V was pared by 2 bases and J by 5 bases, with 11 bases between. DNA for the CDR3: TGTGCCTGGAGTCCGACTTGGGGAGATACGCAGTATTTT. This gives the protein CAWSPTWGDTQYF.

The V call is TRBV11-2, the J call TRBJ1-6; perhaps TRBD1 as D (5 bases). The V end lost 3 bases, the J end lost 6 bases, and 6 bases lay between the germline ends. The length of the CDR3 is 13 residues. CDR1 is SGHAT and CDR2 is FQNNGV in the germline V gene. The CDR3 protein is CASSLTANSPLHF. CDR3 in DNA: TGTGCCAGCAGCTTGACAGCTAATTCACCCCTCCACTTT.

This clone was observed a few times. CDR3: CASSFAGDRTDTQYF. Written as DNA, the CDR3 is TGTGCCAGCAGCTTCGCCGGGGATAGGACAGATACGCAGTATTTT. This sequence joins TRBV11-3 and TRBJ2-3; possibly TRBD2 for D (5 bases). The V end was cut by 3 bases, the J end by 3 bases, with 13 bases between. In germline, CDR1 is SGHNT, CDR2 YENEEA. This CDR3 is 15 amino acids long.

V is TRBV5-1 and J is TRBJ1-3, with D possibly being TRBD1 (6 bases). V dropped 7 bases and J dropped 0 bases, with 14 bases sitting between them. The CDR3 is made up of 15 amino acids. CDR1 SGHRS and CDR2 YFSETQ come from the germline V gene. CDR3 sequence reads: CASSALTGSGNTIYF. CDR3 bases: TGCGCCAGCTCCGCCTTGACAGGCTCTGGAAACACCATATATTTT.

The chain couples TRBV4-1 to TRBJ1-3; TRBD1 agrees at 8 bases. The V gene end was trimmed by 4 bases and the J gene end by 9 bases; junction bases not matched to a gene: 8. Germline assignment: CDR1 MGHRA and CDR2 YSYEKL. This CDR3 spans 14 amino acids. Here the CDR3 DNA reads TGCGCCAGCAGCCCCGACAGGGGCCGAAGCACCATATATTTT. Amino acids: CASSPDRGRSTIYF.

This rearrangement joins TRBV27 to TRBJ2-1; either TRBD1 or TRBD2 may fit D (7 bases each). The germline V and J ends were trimmed by 4 bases and 5 bases, with 18 bases remaining between them. This CDR3 is 16 amino acids long. Germline loops: CDR1 MNHEY, CDR2 SMNVEV (reference sequence). The CDR3, as DNA: TGTGCCAGCAGTTCCCCCAGGGGAGGGGGCAACAATGAGCAGTTCTTC. It translates to CASSSPRGGGNNEQFF.

The chain is built from TRBV12-3 or TRBV12-4 and TRBJ1-2; D is perhaps TRBD1 (6 bases). This CDR3 contains 13 residues. Trimming cost V 6 bases and J 8 bases, with 16 bases left between them. CDR3 residues: CASRYNRASGYTF. The DNA of the CDR3 is TGTGCCAGCAGGTATAACAGGGCGTCAGGCTACACCTTC.

The gene calls are TRBV3-1 (or the pseudogene TRBV3-2) and TRBJ2-7; the match to TRBD1 covers 7 bases. Germline V gene sequence: CDR1 LGHDT, CDR2 YNNKEL (reference sequence). J gave up 1 base and V 2 bases, and 5 bases lay outside the gene matches. This CDR3 comprises 15 residues. CDR3 sequence reads: CASSQNSQGSYEQYF. The CDR3 DNA reads TGTGCCAGCAGCCAAAATTCACAGGGGTCCTACGAGCAGTACTTC.

This clone was seen only a few times. The chain combines TRBV5-1 with TRBJ2-7, with 14 nucleotides matching TRBD2. Trimming took 4 bases from V and 0 from J; bases not matched to a gene: 9. This CDR3 is built from 18 residues. Germline values: CDR1 SGHRS, CDR2 YFSETQ. The CDR3 loop is CASSGGLAGVFLSYEQYF. CDR3 coding DNA: TGCGCCAGCAGCGGGGGACTAGCGGGGGTCTTCCTCTCCTACGAGCAGTACTTC.

This clone was found a few times. The chain couples TRBV14 to TRBJ2-7; D might be TRBD2 (6 bases). The germline V gene has CDR1 SGHDN and CDR2 FVKESK. Deletions cut 0 bases from V and 5 bases from J, with 20 bases between. The CDR3 runs 17 residues. The CDR3 DNA reads as TGTGCCAGCAGCCAAGAGGTCGGGAGTCCTTACGGGAACGAGCAGTACTTC. Amino acids: CASSQEVGSPYGNEQYF.

The CDR3 region is CASSREPTNEKLFF. CDR3 coding DNA: TGTGCCAGCTCCAGGGAGCCAACTAATGAAAAACTGTTTTTT. This rearrangement joins TRBV6-4 to TRBJ1-4, with D perhaps matching TRBD1 (5 bases). Germline-derived CDR1 and CDR2 are MRHNA and SNTAGT. The V end lost 8 bases, the J end lost 0 bases, and 10 bases lay between the germline ends. This CDR3 spans 14 amino acids.

This rearrangement joins TRBV6-6 to TRBJ1-1, with D possibly matching TRBD1 (5 bases). CDR3 length equals 14 residues. The V end was cut by 0 bases, the J end by 6 bases, with 11 bases between. CDR1 MNHNY and CDR2 SVGAGI come from the germline V gene (reference sequence). The CDR3 bases are TGTGCCAGCAGTTACTCTGGAGGGGTTCCTGAAGCTTTCTTT. It is translated as CASSYSGGVPEAFF.

This rearrangement joins TRBV10-3 to TRBJ2-1; unclear D gene. From germline, CDR1 is ENHRY and CDR2 SYGVKD. This CDR3 comprises 13 residues. Trimming removed 2 bases at V and 7 bases at J, with 9 bases between. CDR3 amino acids: CAISEGVANEQFF. The CDR3 coding sequence is TGTGCCATCAGTGAGGGGGTCGCGAATGAGCAGTTCTTC.

This sequence joins TRBV10-3 and TRBJ1-2; no reliable D call. This CDR3 is 12 amino acids long. V shed 2 bases and J shed 7 bases, with 8 bases lying between them. CDR1 and CDR2 (germline): ENHRY, SYGVKD. The CDR3 spells CAISEARGGYTF. The CDR3 DNA sequence: TGTGCCATCAGTGAGGCAAGAGGTGGCTACACCTTC.

This chain links TRBV7-2 with TRBJ1-5; D is unresolved. The V gene lost 2 bases and the J gene lost 2 bases, with 7 bases spanning the gap. This CDR3 is built from 14 residues. CDR1 is SGHTA, CDR2 FQGNSA, per germline. The CDR3 DNA sequence: TGTGCCAGCAGCTTAATGAGGGGCAATCAGCCCCAGCATTTT. It codes for CASSLMRGNQPQHF.

The chain couples TRBV3-1 (or the pseudogene TRBV3-2) to TRBJ1-1, with D perhaps TRBD1 (5 bases). The V end lost 0 bases, the J end lost 3 bases, and 20 bases lay between the germline ends. The CDR3 has 18 residues. CDR1 is LGHDT and CDR2 is YNNKEL in the germline V gene (reference sequence). This CDR3 reads CASSQDGSGVIWDTEAFF. The CDR3 coding sequence is TGTGCCAGCAGCCAAGATGGTTCGGGGGTAATTTGGGACACTGAAGCTTTCTTT.

V is TRBV7-3 and J is TRBJ1-1; 8 nucleotides line up with TRBD1. The germline V gene encodes CDR1 SGHTA and CDR2 FQGTGA. This CDR3 has 14 residues. V shed 0 bases and J 9 bases; nucleotides not matched to a gene: 6. The CDR3 sequence: CASSLTGGQGQAFF. In DNA, the CDR3 is TGTGCCAGCAGCTTAACGGGAGGACAGGGCCAAGCTTTCTTT.

The V and J genes are TRBV6-5 and TRBJ2-3; 11 bases are a match to TRBD2. Germline loops: CDR1 MNHEY, CDR2 SVGAGI. V lost 2 bases, J lost 11 bases, and 6 bases stayed unmatched. The CDR3 length is 14 residues. CDR3: CASSYQGTSGVQYF. DNA for the CDR3: TGTGCCAGCAGTTACCAAGGGACTAGCGGTGTGCAGTATTTT.

The rearrangement joins TRBV10-1 to TRBJ1-1; 7 bases are a match to TRBD1. The germline CDR1 and CDR2 sequences are WNHNN and SYGVQD (reference sequence). V trimming: 4 bases; J trimming: 7 bases; junction bases outside the gene matches: 6. This CDR3 has 13 residues. The CDR3 is CASSGGGGGEAFF. Here the CDR3 DNA reads TGCGCCAGCAGTGGCGGAGGGGGCGGTGAAGCTTTCTTT.